This entry describes one T cell receptor (beta chain). These data belong to a study of blood T cell repertoires in COVID-19. In the study's own analysis: It was from reference gene primer amplification that nucleated cell counts were estimated. Generated by immunoSEQ multiplex PCR, the TCRdb table keeps only in-frame clones and is missing some. V, J and clone size were drawn from that table, and D and trimming were deduced from the DNA. The sample includes some 320,000 clones, around 87% of them seen just once. The clonotype was recovered from a woman aged 45-65 years who had recovered from COVID-19. Source material: peripheral blood.

The CDR3 sequence is CASSPARGVDYGYTF. DNA for the CDR3: TGTGCCAGCTCACCAGCACGCGGGGTTGACTATGGCTACACCTTC. The chain couples TRBV18 to TRBJ1-2; D is undetermined. Between the trimmed V and J ends, which lost 2 bases and 3 bases, there was a span of 13 bases. Germline-derived CDR1 and CDR2 are KGHSH and LQKENI. The CDR3 is made up of 15 amino acids.